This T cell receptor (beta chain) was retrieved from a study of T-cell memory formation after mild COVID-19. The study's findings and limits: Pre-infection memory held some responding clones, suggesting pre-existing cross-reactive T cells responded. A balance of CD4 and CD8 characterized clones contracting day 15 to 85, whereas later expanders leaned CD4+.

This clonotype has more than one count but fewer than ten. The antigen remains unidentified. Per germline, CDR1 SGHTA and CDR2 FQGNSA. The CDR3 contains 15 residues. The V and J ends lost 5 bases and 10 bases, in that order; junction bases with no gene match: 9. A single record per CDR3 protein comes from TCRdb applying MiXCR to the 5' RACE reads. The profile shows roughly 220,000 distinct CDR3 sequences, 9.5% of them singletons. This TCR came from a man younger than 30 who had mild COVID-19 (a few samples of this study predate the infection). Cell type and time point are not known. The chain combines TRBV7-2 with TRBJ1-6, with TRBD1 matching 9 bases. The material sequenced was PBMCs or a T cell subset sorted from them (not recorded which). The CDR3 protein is CASSPGQGLTSPLHF. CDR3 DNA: TGTGCCAGCAGCCCGGGACAGGGTTTAACCTCACCCCTCCACTTT.